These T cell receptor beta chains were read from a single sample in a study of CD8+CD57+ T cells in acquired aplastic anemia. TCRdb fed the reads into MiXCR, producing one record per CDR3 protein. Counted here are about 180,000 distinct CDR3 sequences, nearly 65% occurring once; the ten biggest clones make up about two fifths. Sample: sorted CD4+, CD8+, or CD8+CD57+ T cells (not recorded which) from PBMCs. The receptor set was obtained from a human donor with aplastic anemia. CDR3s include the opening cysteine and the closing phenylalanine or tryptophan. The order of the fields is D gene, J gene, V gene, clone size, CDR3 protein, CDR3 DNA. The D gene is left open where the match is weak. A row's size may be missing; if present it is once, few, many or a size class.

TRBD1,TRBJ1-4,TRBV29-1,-,CSAAGDRGTTNEKLFF,TGCAGCGCTGCGGGCGACAGGGGAACAACTAATGAAAAACTGTTTTTT
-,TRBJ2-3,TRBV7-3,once,CASSSRGGTDTQYF,TGTGCCAGCAGCTCCAGGGGGGGCACAGATACGCAGTATTTT
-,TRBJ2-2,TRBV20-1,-,CSALENGELFF,TGCAGTGCTCTGGAAAACGGGGAGCTGTTTTTT
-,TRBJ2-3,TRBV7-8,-,CASSLVGRDTQYF,TGTGCCAGCAGCTTGGTAGGGAGGGATACGCAGTATTTT
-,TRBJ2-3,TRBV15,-,CATSKDLVDTQYF,TGTGCCACCAGCAAGGATCTCGTTGATACGCAGTATTTT
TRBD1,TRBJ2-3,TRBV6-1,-,CADSPGGALDTQYF,TGTGCCGACAGTCCAGGGGGCGCATTAGATACGCAGTATTTT
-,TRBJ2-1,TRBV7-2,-,CASSLVWGDEQFF,TGTGCCAGCAGCTTAGTTTGGGGGGATGAGCAGTTCTTC
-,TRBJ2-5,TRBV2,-,CASVTNGRPQETQYF,TGTGCCAGCGTGACTAACGGGAGACCTCAAGAGACCCAGTACTTC
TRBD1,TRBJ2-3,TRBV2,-,CASNAPTGGHTDTQYF,TGTGCCAGCAACGCTCCGACAGGGGGCCACACAGATACGCAGTATTTT
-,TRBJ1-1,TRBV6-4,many,CASSAGENTEAFF,TGTGCCAGCAGTGCCGGGGAGAACACTGAAGCTTTCTTT
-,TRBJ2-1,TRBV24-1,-,CATSDLEPGEQFF,TGTGCCACCAGTGATTTGGAACCGGGGGAGCAGTTCTTC
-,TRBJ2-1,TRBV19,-,CASSMPGLPNEQFF,TGTGCCAGTAGTATGCCGGGACTGCCCAATGAGCAGTTCTTC
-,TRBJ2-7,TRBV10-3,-,CAISEARTYSYEQYF,TGTGCCATAAGTGAGGCTCGGACATATTCCTACGAGCAGTACTTC
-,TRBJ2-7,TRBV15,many,CATSKDRSYSYEQYF,TGTGCCACCAGCAAAGATCGGAGCTACTCCTACGAGCAGTACTTC
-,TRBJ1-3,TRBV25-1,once,CASRDALSGNTIYF,TGTGCCAGCCGGGATGCGCTCTCTGGAAACACCATATATTTT
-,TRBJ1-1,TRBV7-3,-,CASSPQSGTSRGAFF,TGCGCCAGCAGCCCTCAATCCGGGACAAGTAGAGGCGCTTTCTTT
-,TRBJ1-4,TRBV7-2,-,CASSLGVSLNEKLFF,TGTGCCAGCAGCTTAGGGGTCAGCTTAAATGAAAAACTGTTTTTT
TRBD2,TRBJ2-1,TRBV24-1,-,CATSASGYNEQFF,TGTGCCACCTCGGCTAGCGGGTACAATGAGCAGTTCTTC
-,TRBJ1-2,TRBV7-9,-,CASSLATEAPLF,TGTGCCAGCAGCTTAGCAACGGAAGCCCCACTCTTC
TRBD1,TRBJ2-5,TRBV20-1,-,CTPQGTTRLETQYF,TGCACCCCACAGGGGACGACAAGGCTCGAGACCCAGTACTTC
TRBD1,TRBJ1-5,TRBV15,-,CATSRKGTGYSNQPQHF,TGTGCCACCAGCAGAAAGGGGACAGGGTATAGCAATCAGCCCCAGCATTTT
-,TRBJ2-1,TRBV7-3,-,CASSIPPIYEQFF,TGTGCCAGCAGCATCCCCCCAATCTATGAGCAGTTCTTC
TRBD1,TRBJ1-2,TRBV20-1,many,CSATKAIQGAANYGYTF,TGCAGTGCTACGAAAGCTATTCAGGGGGCAGCTAACTATGGCTACACCTTC
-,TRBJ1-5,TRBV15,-,CATSRDGQPQHF,TGTGCCACCAGCAGAGACGGTCAGCCCCAGCATTTT
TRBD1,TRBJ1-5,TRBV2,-,CASSERGTGNNQPQHF,TGTGCCAGCAGTGAAAGGGGGACAGGGAACAATCAGCCCCAGCATTTT
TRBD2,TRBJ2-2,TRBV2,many,CASSETSSTGELFF,TGTGCCAGCAGTGAGACTAGCAGTACCGGGGAGCTGTTTTTT
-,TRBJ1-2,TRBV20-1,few,CSASVEGTRGYTF,TGCAGTGCTAGTGTGGAGGGGACTCGTGGCTACACCTTC
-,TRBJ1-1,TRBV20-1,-,CSASLPMRTEAFF,TGCAGTGCTAGTTTACCTATGCGGACTGAAGCTTTCTTT